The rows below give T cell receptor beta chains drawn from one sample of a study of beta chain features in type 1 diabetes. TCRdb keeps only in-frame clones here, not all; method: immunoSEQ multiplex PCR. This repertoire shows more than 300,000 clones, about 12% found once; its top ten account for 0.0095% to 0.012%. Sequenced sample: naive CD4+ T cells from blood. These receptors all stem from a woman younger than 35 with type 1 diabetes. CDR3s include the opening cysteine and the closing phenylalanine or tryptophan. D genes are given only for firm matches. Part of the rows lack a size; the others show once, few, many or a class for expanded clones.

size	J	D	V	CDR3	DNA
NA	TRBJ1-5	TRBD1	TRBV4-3	CASSAGTGEQPQHF	TGCGCCAGCAGCGCCGGGACAGGGGAACAGCCCCAGCATTTT
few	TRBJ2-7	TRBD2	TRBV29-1	CSPSTSGVWCEQYF	TGCAGCCCGAGTACTAGCGGGGTTTGGTGCGAGCAGTACTTC
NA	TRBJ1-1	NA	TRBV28	CASSPGLSEAFF	TGTGCCAGCAGCCCCGGACTCTCCGAAGCTTTCTTT
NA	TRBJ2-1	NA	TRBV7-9	CASSSSRRGSKYNEQFF	TGTGCCAGCAGCTCATCCCGACGCGGATCGAAATACAATGAGCAGTTCTTC
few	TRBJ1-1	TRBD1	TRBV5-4	CASSLQGVDTEAFF	TGTGCCAGCAGCTTACAGGGGGTAGACACTGAAGCTTTCTTT
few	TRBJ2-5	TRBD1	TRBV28	CASGYRGLGRETQYF	TGTGCCAGCGGGTACAGGGGGCTGGGTCGGGAGACCCAGTACTTC
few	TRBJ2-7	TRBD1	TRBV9	CASSVEGTGSYEQYF	TGTGCCAGCAGCGTAGAGGGGACAGGTTCCTACGAGCAGTACTTC
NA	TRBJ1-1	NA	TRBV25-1	CASSPHFGDTGAFF	TGTGCCAGCAGCCCCCACTTCGGGGATACCGGAGCTTTCTTT
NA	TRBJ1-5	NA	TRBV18	CASSQDTPAGQPQHF	TGTGCCAGCTCCCAGGACACCCCGGCTGGACAGCCCCAGCATTTT
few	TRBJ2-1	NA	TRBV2	CASSEAGRRFF	TGTGCCAGCAGTGAAGCGGGCAGGCGGTTCTTC
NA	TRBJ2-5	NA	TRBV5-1	CASSLDLNPETQYF	TGCGCCAGCAGCTTGGATCTAAATCCAGAGACCCAGTACTTC
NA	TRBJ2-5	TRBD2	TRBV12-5	CASGFMGGTETQYF	TGTGCTAGTGGTTTCATGGGGGGGACGGAGACCCAGTACTTC
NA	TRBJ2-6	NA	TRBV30	CALAGFGANVLTF	TGTGCCTTAGCAGGGTTTGGGGCCAACGTCCTGACTTTC
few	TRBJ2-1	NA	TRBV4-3	CASSQEMAGREQFF	TGCGCCAGCAGCCAGGAAATGGCTGGGCGTGAGCAGTTCTTC
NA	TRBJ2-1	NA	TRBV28	CASSLSRRYPPNEQFF	TGTGCCAGCAGTTTATCGCGGAGATACCCCCCCAATGAGCAGTTCTTC
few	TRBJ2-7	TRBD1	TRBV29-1	CSVADRGGYEQYF	TGCAGCGTTGCCGACAGGGGGGGGTACGAGCAGTACTTC
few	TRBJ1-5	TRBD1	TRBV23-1	CASSYTGDSNQPQHF	TGCGCCAGCAGTTACACAGGGGATAGCAATCAGCCCCAGCATTTT
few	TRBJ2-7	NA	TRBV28	CASNQQGAQDEQYF	TGTGCCAGCAATCAACAGGGAGCCCAGGACGAGCAGTACTTC
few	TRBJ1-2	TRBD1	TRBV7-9	CASSFADRDNYGYTF	TGTGCCAGCAGCTTCGCCGACAGGGATAACTATGGCTACACCTTC
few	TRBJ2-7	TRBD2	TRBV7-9	CASSSSGVTYEQYF	TGTGCCAGCAGCTCTAGCGGGGTTACTTACGAGCAGTACTTC
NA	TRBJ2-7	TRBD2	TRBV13	CASSLGRLAGPPWEQYF	TGTGCCAGCAGCTTAGGGAGACTAGCGGGACCCCCATGGGAGCAGTACTTC
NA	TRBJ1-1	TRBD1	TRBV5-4	CASSPNQGGNTEAFF	TGTGCCAGCAGTCCGAACCAGGGGGGGAACACTGAAGCTTTCTTT
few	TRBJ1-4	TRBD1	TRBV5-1	CASSLAGGNEKLFF	TGCGCCAGCAGCTTGGCAGGGGGCAATGAAAAACTGTTTTTT
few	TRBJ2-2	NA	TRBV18	CASSPLLGQNTGELFF	TGTGCCAGCTCACCGCTCCTGGGACAAAACACCGGGGAGCTGTTTTTT
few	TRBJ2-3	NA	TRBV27	CASSLYFDTDTQYF	TGTGCCAGCAGTTTATACTTCGACACAGATACGCAGTATTTT
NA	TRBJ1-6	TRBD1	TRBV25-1	CASSETGEFSPLHF	TGTGCCAGCAGTGAAACAGGGGAGTTTTCACCCCTCCACTTT
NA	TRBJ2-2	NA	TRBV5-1	CASSLDVGRNTGELFF	TGCGCCAGCAGCTTGGACGTGGGGAGGAACACCGGGGAGCTGTTTTTT
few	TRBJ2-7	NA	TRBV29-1	CSVGGRLSSYEQYF	TGCAGCGTTGGGGGCAGACTCTCGTCCTACGAGCAGTACTTC
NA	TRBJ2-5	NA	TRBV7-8	CASSLERIGGTQYF	TGTGCCAGCAGCTTAGAGAGGATAGGTGGGACCCAGTACTTC
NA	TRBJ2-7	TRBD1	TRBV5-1	CASSLQGLVGEQYF	TGCGCCAGCAGCTTACAGGGGTTAGTAGGCGAGCAGTACTTC
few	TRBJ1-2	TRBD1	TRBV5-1	CASSLVGTVPSYGYTF	TGCGCCAGCAGCTTGGTCGGGACAGTCCCTAGCTATGGCTACACCTTC
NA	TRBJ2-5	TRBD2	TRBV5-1	CASRSTSGGAAETQYF	TGCGCCAGCAGATCGACTAGCGGGGGGGCGGCGGAGACCCAGTACTTC
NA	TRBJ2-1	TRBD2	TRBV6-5	CASTRGSSYNEQFF	TGTGCCAGCACCCGCGGGAGCTCCTACAATGAGCAGTTCTTC
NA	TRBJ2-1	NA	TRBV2	CASTRDSPVDEQFF	TGTGCCAGCACTCGAGACTCCCCCGTCGATGAGCAGTTCTTC